The clone carrying this TCR beta chain was picked up a small number of times. Its antigen is still unknown. This record comes from a study of T cell repertoires in aging, cancer and after chemotherapy. Study results and limitations: In healthy donors, age-related TCR diversity loss mainly reflected lost richness.

Multiplex touch-down PCR with TRB-A/B primers amplified rearranged V-D-J TRB sequences. TCRdb processed the multiplex PCR reads anew with MiXCR; each CDR3 protein has one entry. The sample lists roughly 2,500 distinct CDR3 sequences, about 24% seen once, with roughly 13% in the top ten. The template was genomic DNA from peripheral blood, not RNA. This TCR came from a human donor with a solid tumor. Material for sequencing was blood.

The CDR3 spells CASSYPGGNYGYTF. The CDR3 nucleotides read TGTGCCAGCAGCTACCCTGGGGGTAACTATGGCTACACCTTC. The chain has TRBV5-4 and TRBJ1-2, with TRBD1 as a possible D gene (5 bases). With 3 bases removed from V and 1 base from J, the gap between germline ends came to 10 bases. In germline, CDR1 is SGHNT, CDR2 YYREEE (reference sequence). The CDR3 covers 14 residues.